This T cell receptor (beta chain) was identified in a study of PD-L1 blockade in urothelial cancer. Some clones are missing from TCRdb's copy, which holds only in-frame ones; the method was immunoSEQ multiplex PCR. The sample carries more than 95,000 clones, more than 85% recorded once. Indicated time point: peripheral blood 6 weeks after treatment start. It was locally advanced or metastatic urothelial carcinoma that patients had. Looked up from germline, CDR1 is SGHNT and CDR2 is YYREEE (reference sequence). The V gene end was trimmed by 2 bases and the J gene end by 3 bases; junction bases not matched to a gene: 6. The CDR3 is 15 residues long.

Sequencing was performed on PBMCs, taken around atezolizumab (anti-PD-L1) treatment. This chain joins TRBV5-4 and TRBJ2-3; 7 bases match TRBD2. The clonotype was recovered from a man aged 55 to 69 with urothelial cancer. The CDR3 region is CASSLRGSLTDTQYF. The CDR3 nucleotides are TGTGCCAGCAGCTTACGCGGGAGCCTGACAGATACGCAGTATTTT.